The T cell receptor (beta chain) described here comes from a study of blood T cell repertoires in COVID-19. At the level of the study: The samples span acute and convalescent COVID-19 from the United States, Italy and Spain. The cDNA or gDNA used as material had been derived from T cells, B-cell-depleted T cells, or PBMCs.

Per the original methods: Reference gene primer amplification gave estimated nucleated cell counts. Clones were sequenced by immunoSEQ multiplex PCR, and TCRdb holds only the in-frame ones, with some missing. V, J and clone size derive from that table, while D and trimming were established from the DNA sequence. The sample contains fewer than 300,000 clones, approximately 90% of which appear only once. Germline V gene sequence: CDR1 SNHLY, CDR2 FYNNEI. CDR3 length: 15 amino acids. V gave up 8 bases and J gave up 3 bases, with 16 bases separating them. The source material was peripheral blood. The sequence was obtained from a man in his 60s who had recovered from COVID-19. This sequence joins TRBV2 and TRBJ1-4, with D tentatively TRBD1 (6 bases). CDR3 coding DNA: TGTGCCAGCTCCACGCGCGGGGGCCCTAATGAAAAACTGTTTTTT. Amino acids: CASSTRGGPNEKLFF.